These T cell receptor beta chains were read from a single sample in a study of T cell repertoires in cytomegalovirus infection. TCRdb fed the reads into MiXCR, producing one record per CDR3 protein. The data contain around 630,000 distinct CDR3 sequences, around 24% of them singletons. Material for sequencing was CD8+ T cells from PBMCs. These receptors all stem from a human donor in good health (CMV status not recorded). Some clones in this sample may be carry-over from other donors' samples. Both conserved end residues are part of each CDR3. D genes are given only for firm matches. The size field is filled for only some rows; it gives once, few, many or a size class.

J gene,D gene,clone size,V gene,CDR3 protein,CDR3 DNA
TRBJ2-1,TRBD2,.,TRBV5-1,CASSVGLAGGPREQFF,TGCGCCAGCAGCGTTGGACTAGCGGGGGGGCCGAGGGAGCAGTTCTTC
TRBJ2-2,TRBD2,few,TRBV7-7,CASSLSVAGTTGELFF,TGTGCTAGCAGCTTGTCGGTAGCGGGGACCACCGGGGAGCTGTTTTTT
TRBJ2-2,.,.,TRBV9,CASSTPLEDKNTGELFF,TGTGCCAGCAGCACACCCTTAGAGGACAAGAACACCGGGGAGCTGTTTTTT
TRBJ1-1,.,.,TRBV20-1,CSARRTLNTEAFF,TGCAGTGCTCGCCGTACATTGAACACTGAAGCTTTCTTT
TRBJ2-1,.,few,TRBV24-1,CATSDFNLYNEQFF,TGTGCCACCAGTGATTTCAACCTCTACAATGAGCAGTTCTTC
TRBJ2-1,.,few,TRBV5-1,CASQIQTGPYNEQFF,TGCGCCAGCCAAATACAGACAGGCCCCTACAATGAGCAGTTCTTC
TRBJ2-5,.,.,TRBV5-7,CASSLRSRETQYF,TGTGCCAGCAGCCTGAGGTCGAGGGAGACCCAGTACTTC
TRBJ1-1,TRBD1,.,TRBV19,CASSKVGQGLRTEAFF,TGTGCCAGTAGTAAGGTTGGACAGGGTTTACGCACTGAAGCTTTCTTT
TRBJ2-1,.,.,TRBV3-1,CASRVSGHPYNEQFF,TGTGCCAGCAGGGTGTCGGGACATCCCTACAATGAGCAGTTCTTC
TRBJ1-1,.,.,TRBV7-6,CANSSPRGANTEAFF,TGTGCCAACAGCTCACCCCGGGGGGCGAACACTGAAGCTTTCTTT
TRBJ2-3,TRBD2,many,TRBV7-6,CASRLASGGPDTQYF,TGTGCCAGCAGGCTAGCTAGCGGGGGGCCCGATACGCAGTATTTT
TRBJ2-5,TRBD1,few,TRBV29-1,CSVSGTGGRETQYF,TGCAGCGTTTCTGGGACAGGGGGCCGGGAGACCCAGTACTTC
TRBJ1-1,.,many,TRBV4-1,CASSQGLRTEAFF,TGCGCCAGCAGCCAGGGCCTTCGGACTGAAGCTTTCTTT
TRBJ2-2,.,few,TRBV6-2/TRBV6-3,CAGGGEGTGELFF,TGTGCCGGTGGAGGGGAAGGGACCGGGGAGCTGTTTTTT
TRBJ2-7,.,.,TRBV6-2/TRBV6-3,CASSYPVGDTYEQYF,TGTGCCAGCAGTTACCCAGTGGGGGATACCTACGAGCAGTACTTC
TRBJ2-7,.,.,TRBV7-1,CASSLYSEQYF,TGTGCCAGCAGCTTATATTCCGAGCAGTACTTC
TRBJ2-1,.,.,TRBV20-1,CSARPISYNEQFF,TGCAGTGCTAGACCCATCTCCTACAATGAGCAGTTCTTC
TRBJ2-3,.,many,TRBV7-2,CASSLDHGAGGWTDTQYF,TGTGCCAGCAGCTTAGACCACGGGGCAGGGGGGTGGACAGATACGCAGTATTTT
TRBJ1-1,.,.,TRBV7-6,CASGGRATEAFF,TGTGCCAGCGGCGGCAGGGCCACTGAAGCTTTCTTT
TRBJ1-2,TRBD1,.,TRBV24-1,CATSDREGYGYTF,TGTGCCACCAGCGACAGGGAGGGGTATGGCTACACCTTC
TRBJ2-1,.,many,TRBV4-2,CASSLLGGLDNEQFF,TGTGCCAGCAGCCTCTTGGGGGGACTTGACAATGAGCAGTTCTTC
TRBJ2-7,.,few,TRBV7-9,CASSLPGRSYEQYF,TGTGCCAGCAGCCTTCCGGGCAGAAGCTACGAGCAGTACTTC
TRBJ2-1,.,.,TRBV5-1,CASSLGRTGYNEQFF,TGCGCCAGCAGCCTGGGGAGGACGGGTTACAATGAGCAGTTCTTC
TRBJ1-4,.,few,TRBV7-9,CASSLKATNEKLFF,TGTGCCAGCAGCTTAAAGGCAACTAATGAAAAACTGTTTTTT
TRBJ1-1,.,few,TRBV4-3,CASSQDTGTEYFF,TGCGCCAGCAGCCAAGATACGGGGACGGAGTATTTCTTT
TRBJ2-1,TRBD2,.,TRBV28,CASSLPNSGVAGGWPAYNEQFF,TGTGCCAGCAGTTTACCTAACTCCGGAGTAGCGGGGGGGTGGCCCGCCTACAATGAGCAGTTCTTC
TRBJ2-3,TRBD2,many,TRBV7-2,CASSPSGGALDTQYF,TGTGCCAGCAGCCCTAGCGGGGGGGCCCTAGATACGCAGTATTTT
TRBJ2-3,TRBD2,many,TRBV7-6,CASSLETSGGFTDTQYF,TGTGCCAGCAGCTTAGAAACTAGCGGGGGCTTCACAGATACGCAGTATTTT
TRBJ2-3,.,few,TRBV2,CASSDGEVLPTDTQYF,TGTGCCAGCAGTGATGGTGAGGTCCTCCCCACGGATACGCAGTATTTT
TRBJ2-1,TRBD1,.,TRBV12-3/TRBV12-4,CASRGDRADEQFF,TGTGCCAGCAGGGGGGACAGGGCGGATGAGCAGTTCTTC
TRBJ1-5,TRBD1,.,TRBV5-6,CASSLTGAIVPQHF,TGTGCCAGCAGCTTGACAGGGGCGATTGTGCCCCAGCATTTT
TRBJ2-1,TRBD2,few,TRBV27,CASSSLTFPRTSGGNEQFF,TGTGCCAGCAGTTCCCTGACATTCCCACGGACTAGCGGGGGGAATGAGCAGTTCTTC
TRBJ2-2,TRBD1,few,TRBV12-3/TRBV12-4,CASTFLRGRDDTGELFF,TGTGCCAGCACCTTTCTCAGGGGGCGCGACGACACCGGGGAGCTGTTTTTT
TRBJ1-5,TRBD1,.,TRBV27,CASSPLPTFFTGTGGRWVQPQHF,TGTGCCAGCAGTCCGCTCCCGACCTTTTTTACCGGGACAGGGGGCCGGTGGGTTCAGCCCCAGCATTTT
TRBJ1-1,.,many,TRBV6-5,CASSYSMVNTEAFF,TGTGCCAGCAGTTACTCGATGGTCAACACTGAAGCTTTCTTT
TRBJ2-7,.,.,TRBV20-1,CSAPNRGPGDEQYF,TGCAGTGCCCCGAATCGGGGGCCGGGCGACGAGCAGTACTTC
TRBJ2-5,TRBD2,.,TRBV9,CASSVETSGDTKTQYF,TGTGCCAGCAGCGTAGAGACTAGCGGGGATACGAAGACCCAGTACTTC
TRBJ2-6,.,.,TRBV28,CASSSPLMMESGANVLTF,TGTGCCAGCAGTTCCCCCCTTATGATGGAGTCTGGGGCCAACGTCCTGACTTTC
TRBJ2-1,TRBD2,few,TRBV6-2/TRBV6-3,CASSLTRGDEQFF,TGTGCCAGCAGTCTGACTCGGGGGGATGAGCAGTTCTTC